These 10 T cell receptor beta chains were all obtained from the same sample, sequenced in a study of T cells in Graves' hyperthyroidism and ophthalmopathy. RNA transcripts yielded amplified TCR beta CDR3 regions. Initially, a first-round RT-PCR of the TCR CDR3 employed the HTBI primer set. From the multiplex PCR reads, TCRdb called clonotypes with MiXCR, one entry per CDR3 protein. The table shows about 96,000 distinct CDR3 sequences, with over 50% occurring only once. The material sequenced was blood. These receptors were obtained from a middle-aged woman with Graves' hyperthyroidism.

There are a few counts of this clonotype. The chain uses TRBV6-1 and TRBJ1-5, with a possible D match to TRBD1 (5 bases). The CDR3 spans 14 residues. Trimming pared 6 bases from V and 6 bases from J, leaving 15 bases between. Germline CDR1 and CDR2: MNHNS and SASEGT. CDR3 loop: CASRGAGLGQPQHF. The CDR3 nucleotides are TGTGCCAGCAGAGGGGCGGGCCTCGGTCAGCCCCAGCATTTT.

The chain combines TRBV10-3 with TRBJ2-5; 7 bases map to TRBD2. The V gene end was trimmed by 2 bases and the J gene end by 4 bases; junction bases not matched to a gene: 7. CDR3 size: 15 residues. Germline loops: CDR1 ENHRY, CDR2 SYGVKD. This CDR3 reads CAISEGGGRGETQYF. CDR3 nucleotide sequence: TGTGCCATCAGTGAGGGGGGGGGTAGAGGAGAGACCCAGTACTTC.

The CDR3 is CSVDEGAGAIETQYF. In DNA form, the CDR3 reads TGCAGCGTTGATGAAGGGGCAGGAGCCATAGAGACCCAGTACTTC. J is TRBJ2-5 and V is TRBV29-1; a weak D match, TRBD1 (5 bases). The CDR3 runs to 15 residues. Trimming removed 3 bases at V and 4 bases at J, with 18 bases between. From germline, CDR1 is SQVTM and CDR2 ANQGSEA.

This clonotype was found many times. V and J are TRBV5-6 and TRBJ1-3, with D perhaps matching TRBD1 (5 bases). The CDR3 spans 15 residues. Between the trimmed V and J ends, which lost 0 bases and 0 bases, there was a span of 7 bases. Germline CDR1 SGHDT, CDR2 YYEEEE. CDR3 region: CASSLGGSSGNTIYF. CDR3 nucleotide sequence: TGTGCCAGCAGCTTGGGGGGCAGCTCTGGAAACACCATATATTTT.

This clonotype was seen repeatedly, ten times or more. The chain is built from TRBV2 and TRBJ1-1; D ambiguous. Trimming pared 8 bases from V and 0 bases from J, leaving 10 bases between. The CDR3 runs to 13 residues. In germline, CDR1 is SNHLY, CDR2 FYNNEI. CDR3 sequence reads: CASVKSMNTEAFF. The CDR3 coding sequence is TGTGCCAGCGTCAAGTCTATGAACACTGAAGCTTTCTTT.

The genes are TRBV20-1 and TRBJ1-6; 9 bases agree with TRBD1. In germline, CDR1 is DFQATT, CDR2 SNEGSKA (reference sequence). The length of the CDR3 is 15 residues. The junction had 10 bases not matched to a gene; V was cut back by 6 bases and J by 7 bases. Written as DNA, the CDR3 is TGCAGTGCCGCCCGGACAGGGGCAGGAAATTCACCCCTCCACTTT. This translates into CSAARTGAGNSPLHF.

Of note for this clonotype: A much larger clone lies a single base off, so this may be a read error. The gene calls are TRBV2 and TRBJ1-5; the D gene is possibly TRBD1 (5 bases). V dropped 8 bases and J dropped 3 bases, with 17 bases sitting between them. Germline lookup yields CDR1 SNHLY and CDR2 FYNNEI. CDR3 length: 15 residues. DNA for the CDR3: TGTGCCAGCGGGAAGCTCTTGGGGCACAATCAGCCCCAGCATTTT. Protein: CASGKLLGHNQPQHF.

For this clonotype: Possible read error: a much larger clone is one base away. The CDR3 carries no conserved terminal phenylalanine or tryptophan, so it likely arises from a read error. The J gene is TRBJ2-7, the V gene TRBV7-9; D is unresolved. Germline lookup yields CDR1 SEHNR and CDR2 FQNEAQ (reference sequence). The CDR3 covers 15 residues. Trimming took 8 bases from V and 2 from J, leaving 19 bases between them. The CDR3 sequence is CASSWSSDTTYEQYL. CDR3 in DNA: TGTGCCAGCTCATGGTCGTCAGATACAACCTACGAGCAGTACCTC.

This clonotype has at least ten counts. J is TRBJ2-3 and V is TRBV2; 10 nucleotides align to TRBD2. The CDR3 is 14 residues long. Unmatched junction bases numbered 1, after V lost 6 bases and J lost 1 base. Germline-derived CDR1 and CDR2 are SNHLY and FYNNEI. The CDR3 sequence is CASRGLARTDTQYF. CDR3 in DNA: TGTGCCAGCAGGGGACTAGCGCGCACAGATACGCAGTATTTT.

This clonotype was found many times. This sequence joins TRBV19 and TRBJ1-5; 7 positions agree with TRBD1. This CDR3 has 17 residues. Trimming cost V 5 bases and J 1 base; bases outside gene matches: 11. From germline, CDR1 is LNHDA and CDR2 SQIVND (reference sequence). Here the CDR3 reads CASSLTGLGGSNQPQHF. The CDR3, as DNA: TGTGCCAGTAGTTTGACAGGGTTGGGAGGGAGCAATCAGCCCCAGCATTTT.